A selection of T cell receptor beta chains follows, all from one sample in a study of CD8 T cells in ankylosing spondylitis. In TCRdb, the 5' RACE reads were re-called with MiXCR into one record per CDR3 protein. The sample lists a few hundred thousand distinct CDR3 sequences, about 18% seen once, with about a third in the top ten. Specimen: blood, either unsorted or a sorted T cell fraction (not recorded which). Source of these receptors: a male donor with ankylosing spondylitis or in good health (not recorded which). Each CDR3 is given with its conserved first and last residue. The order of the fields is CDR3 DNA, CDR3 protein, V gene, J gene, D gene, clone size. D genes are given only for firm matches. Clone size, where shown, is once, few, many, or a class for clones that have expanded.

CDR3nt: TGTGCCAGCACTACCCAGGCCGGGGGCTGGGCGCAGTATTTT
CDR3aa: CASTTQAGGWAQYF
v_gene: TRBV11-2
j_gene: TRBJ2-3
d_gene: -
abundance: -

CDR3nt: TGTGCCAGCAGTCCCTGGGGACTGGGGACCTACGAGCAGTACTTC
CDR3aa: CASSPWGLGTYEQYF
v_gene: TRBV28
j_gene: TRBJ2-7
d_gene: -
abundance: -

CDR3nt: TGTGCCAGCAGCCAAGCAGGGGAACTGGGGAATGAGCAGTTCTTC
CDR3aa: CASSQAGELGNEQFF
v_gene: TRBV4-2
j_gene: TRBJ2-1
d_gene: -
abundance: -

CDR3nt: TGTGCCACCAGTGATCGAAACCAGGGCACCGGGGAGCTGTTTTTT
CDR3aa: CATSDRNQGTGELFF
v_gene: TRBV24-1
j_gene: TRBJ2-2
d_gene: -
abundance: few

CDR3nt: TGCGCCAGCAGCTTACAGTCCTACACTGAAGCTTTCTTT
CDR3aa: CASSLQSYTEAFF
v_gene: TRBV5-1
j_gene: TRBJ1-1
d_gene: -
abundance: few

CDR3nt: TGTGCCAGCAGCCAAGAATCTGCCGGGCCCACTGAAGCTTTCTTT
CDR3aa: CASSQESAGPTEAFF
v_gene: TRBV3-1
j_gene: TRBJ1-1
d_gene: -
abundance: -

CDR3nt: TGCAGCGTTGGAGGAGTGCCCAATCCCTACGAGCAGTACTTC
CDR3aa: CSVGGVPNPYEQYF
v_gene: TRBV29-1
j_gene: TRBJ2-7
d_gene: -
abundance: many

CDR3nt: TGTGCCAGCAGCTTAGCAGGGAGGGGGACAGGGGATACCTACGAGCAGTACTTC
CDR3aa: CASSLAGRGTGDTYEQYF
v_gene: TRBV7-8
j_gene: TRBJ2-7
d_gene: TRBD1
abundance: few

CDR3nt: TGTGCCAGCAGCCAGGGGCAGTTTAGCAATCAGCCCCAGCATTTT
CDR3aa: CASSQGQFSNQPQHF
v_gene: TRBV7-2
j_gene: TRBJ1-5
d_gene: -
abundance: many

CDR3nt: TGCGCCAGCAGCCAAGGGACAGGACAAGACAATGAGCAGTTCTTC
CDR3aa: CASSQGTGQDNEQFF
v_gene: TRBV5-1
j_gene: TRBJ2-1
d_gene: TRBD1
abundance: few

CDR3nt: TGTGCCAGCAGTTACGGAGTACTAGTTGTGCGGGCAGATACGCAGTATTTT
CDR3aa: CASSYGVLVVRADTQYF
v_gene: TRBV6-2/TRBV6-3
j_gene: TRBJ2-3
d_gene: -
abundance: few

CDR3nt: TGTGCCAGCAGCCAAGGGGATAAGGGACTAGCGGTAGAGCAGTACTTC
CDR3aa: CASSQGDKGLAVEQYF
v_gene: TRBV4-2
j_gene: TRBJ2-7
d_gene: TRBD2
abundance: -

CDR3nt: TGTGCCACAAAACGGACGGAATCCTACGAGCAGTACTTC
CDR3aa: CATKRTESYEQYF
v_gene: TRBV2
j_gene: TRBJ2-7
d_gene: -
abundance: -

CDR3nt: TGTGCCAGCAGTTACGATGTAGACGATTTAAGGAGAGAGACCCAGTACTTC
CDR3aa: CASSYDVDDLRRETQYF
v_gene: TRBV28
j_gene: TRBJ2-5
d_gene: -
abundance: few

CDR3nt: TGCAGTGCCCCCGAGCGCGGGAGTTACGAGCAGTACTTC
CDR3aa: CSAPERGSYEQYF
v_gene: TRBV20-1
j_gene: TRBJ2-7
d_gene: TRBD2
abundance: -

CDR3nt: TGTGCCAGCAGCCCTAATCCGGGACCCGCGGTGGATGAGCAGTTCTTC
CDR3aa: CASSPNPGPAVDEQFF
v_gene: TRBV7-3
j_gene: TRBJ2-1
d_gene: -
abundance: -

CDR3nt: TGTGCCAGCAGCGTAGTATCTCGAGCGGCTGGCACAGATACGCAGTATTTT
CDR3aa: CASSVVSRAAGTDTQYF
v_gene: TRBV9
j_gene: TRBJ2-3
d_gene: -
abundance: -

CDR3nt: TGCGCCAGCAGCCAAGAAGCGGTTAACCCCCCGACCCAGTACTTC
CDR3aa: CASSQEAVNPPTQYF
v_gene: TRBV4-1
j_gene: TRBJ2-5
d_gene: -
abundance: -

CDR3nt: TGTGCCAGCAGTTTACTTTTAGGGCTAGCGGAATACAATGAGCAGTTCTTC
CDR3aa: CASSLLLGLAEYNEQFF
v_gene: TRBV27
j_gene: TRBJ2-1
d_gene: TRBD2
abundance: many

CDR3nt: TGCAGTGCTATCCGACAGGGGAGAGTCTATGAGCAGTTCTTC
CDR3aa: CSAIRQGRVYEQFF
v_gene: TRBV20-1
j_gene: TRBJ2-1
d_gene: TRBD1
abundance: few

CDR3nt: TGCGCCAGCAGCCCAGGGGCAGGGGGCCACGAGCAGTACTTC
CDR3aa: CASSPGAGGHEQYF
v_gene: TRBV4-1
j_gene: TRBJ2-7
d_gene: TRBD1
abundance: many

CDR3nt: TGTGCCAGCAGCCGATTGAGGGAGTCAGACGGAGATACGCAGTATTTT
CDR3aa: CASSRLRESDGDTQYF
v_gene: TRBV12-3/TRBV12-4
j_gene: TRBJ2-3
d_gene: -
abundance: -

CDR3nt: TGCAGTGCCTTCGGACAGCGGGGACCACTGAAGGAAGCTTTCTTT
CDR3aa: CSAFGQRGPLKEAFF
v_gene: TRBV20-1
j_gene: TRBJ1-1
d_gene: -
abundance: many

CDR3nt: TGTGCCAGCAGCTTACCCGGGAGGGCCAGTACCGGGGAGCTGTTTTTT
CDR3aa: CASSLPGRASTGELFF
v_gene: TRBV11-2
j_gene: TRBJ2-2
d_gene: TRBD2
abundance: -

CDR3nt: TGTGCCAGCAGCTTTATCTGTGGGGCTGGAAACACCATATATTTT
CDR3aa: CASSFICGAGNTIYF
v_gene: TRBV7-9
j_gene: TRBJ1-3
d_gene: -
abundance: few

CDR3nt: TGTGCCAGCAGCATCCCCGATGCAGGACTAGCGGGAAGATCCTACAATGAGCAGTTCTTC
CDR3aa: CASSIPDAGLAGRSYNEQFF
v_gene: TRBV5-7
j_gene: TRBJ2-1
d_gene: TRBD2
abundance: few

CDR3nt: TGCAGTGCCAGAGGGGTAGCGGGAGTCTCCTACAATGAGCAGTTCTTC
CDR3aa: CSARGVAGVSYNEQFF
v_gene: TRBV20-1
j_gene: TRBJ2-1
d_gene: TRBD2
abundance: -

CDR3nt: TGCGCCAGCAGCCAAGAAAAGGAACCGGGGAACACTGAAGCTTTCTTT
CDR3aa: CASSQEKEPGNTEAFF
v_gene: TRBV4-3
j_gene: TRBJ1-1
d_gene: -
abundance: -

CDR3nt: TGTGCCAGCATTAGGGGTTATTACACTGAAGCTTTCTTT
CDR3aa: CASIRGYYTEAFF
v_gene: TRBV6-5
j_gene: TRBJ1-1
d_gene: -
abundance: -

CDR3nt: TGCAGTGCTTACCCCGAACAGGGGATCAATCAGCCCCAGCATTTT
CDR3aa: CSAYPEQGINQPQHF
v_gene: TRBV20-1
j_gene: TRBJ1-5
d_gene: TRBD1
abundance: -

CDR3nt: TGTGCCATCAGTGAGAATCTAGGAGGTGAGACCCAGTACTTC
CDR3aa: CAISENLGGETQYF
v_gene: TRBV10-3
j_gene: TRBJ2-5
d_gene: -
abundance: few

CDR3nt: TGTGCCAGCAGTCTGGCGGGAGCGGGCTACGAGCAGTACTTC
CDR3aa: CASSLAGAGYEQYF
v_gene: TRBV27
j_gene: TRBJ2-7
d_gene: TRBD2
abundance: many

CDR3nt: TGTGCCAGCAGTTTAGTGGAGGCGCCCTACAATGAGCAGTTCTTC
CDR3aa: CASSLVEAPYNEQFF
v_gene: TRBV12-3/TRBV12-4
j_gene: TRBJ2-1
d_gene: -
abundance: few

CDR3nt: TGTGCCAGCAGTTTGCAGCGGGAGAGTTTCTACGAGCAGTACTTC
CDR3aa: CASSLQRESFYEQYF
v_gene: TRBV28
j_gene: TRBJ2-7
d_gene: TRBD2
abundance: -

CDR3nt: TGCAGTGCTACAGGGACAGAAAGATACTACGAGCAGTACTTC
CDR3aa: CSATGTERYYEQYF
v_gene: TRBV20-1
j_gene: TRBJ2-7
d_gene: TRBD1
abundance: many

CDR3nt: TGTGCCAGCAGCGCCAGACTAGCGGATGAGCAGTTCTTC
CDR3aa: CASSARLADEQFF
v_gene: TRBV9
j_gene: TRBJ2-1
d_gene: TRBD2
abundance: -

CDR3nt: TGTGCCAGCAGTTCCTTGCGAGACATGAATGAGCAGTTCTTC
CDR3aa: CASSSLRDMNEQFF
v_gene: TRBV6-5
j_gene: TRBJ2-1
d_gene: -
abundance: few

CDR3nt: TGTGCCAGCAGTGAGTTAGGCAGCCCCTACGAGCAGTACTTC
CDR3aa: CASSELGSPYEQYF
v_gene: TRBV25-1
j_gene: TRBJ2-7
d_gene: -
abundance: -

CDR3nt: TGTGCCAGCAGTTACTCACAGGGACGCTCCTACGAGCAGTACTTC
CDR3aa: CASSYSQGRSYEQYF
v_gene: TRBV6-5
j_gene: TRBJ2-7
d_gene: -
abundance: many

CDR3nt: TGTGCCAGCAGCTCCTCTAGCGGGAGGGCCGACGAGCAGTACTTC
CDR3aa: CASSSSSGRADEQYF
v_gene: TRBV7-9
j_gene: TRBJ2-7
d_gene: TRBD2
abundance: -

CDR3nt: TGCGCCAGCAGCTTATGGGACAGGACAATAGCGTACACTGAAGCTTTCTTT
CDR3aa: CASSLWDRTIAYTEAFF
v_gene: TRBV5-1
j_gene: TRBJ1-1
d_gene: TRBD1
abundance: few

CDR3nt: TGTGCCAGCAGTTTCATTAGTGCGGGCTATGAGCAGTTCTTC
CDR3aa: CASSFISAGYEQFF
v_gene: TRBV6-5
j_gene: TRBJ2-1
d_gene: -
abundance: many

CDR3nt: TGTGCCAGCAGCGGACTAGCGGGACCAAATGAGCAGTTCTTC
CDR3aa: CASSGLAGPNEQFF
v_gene: TRBV27
j_gene: TRBJ2-1
d_gene: TRBD2
abundance: few

CDR3nt: TGCAGTGCTAGAGACGAGGGAGCGGCCACAGATACGCAGTATTTT
CDR3aa: CSARDEGAATDTQYF
v_gene: TRBV20-1
j_gene: TRBJ2-3
d_gene: -
abundance: -

CDR3nt: TGTGCCACCAGCTCCACAGGGGTCGGGGAGCTGTTTTTT
CDR3aa: CATSSTGVGELFF
v_gene: TRBV15
j_gene: TRBJ2-2
d_gene: TRBD1
abundance: few